These 14 T cell receptor beta chains share one sample of origin, sequenced in a study of T cells in Graves' hyperthyroidism and ophthalmopathy. The investigators amplified TCR beta CDR3 regions from RNA transcripts. RT-PCR in the first round (using the HTBI primer set) targeted the TCR CDR3. TCRdb called the multiplex PCR reads again in MiXCR, with one record for every CDR3 protein. The table lists 700,000 to 950,000 distinct CDR3 sequences, roughly a third of them singletons. The sequencing input was blood. These receptors all stem from a woman aged 40 to 50 with Graves' hyperthyroidism.

The V and J genes are TRBV19 and TRBJ1-5; 10 bases fit TRBD1. This CDR3 is built from 16 residues. J gave up 2 bases and V 5 bases, and 6 bases lay outside the gene matches. Germline V gene data show CDR1 as LNHDA and CDR2 as SQIVND (reference sequence). As DNA, the CDR3 is TGTGCCAGTAGTTCGCGGGGGACAGGGGGCAATCAGCCCCAGCATTTT. This encodes CASSSRGTGGNQPQHF.

The sample holds many counts of this clonotype. The chain links TRBV7-2 to TRBJ2-5; TRBD2 agrees at 12 bases. This CDR3 comprises 18 residues. With 5 bases clipped from V and 5 bases from J, the junction kept 15 bases outside the gene matches. Germline V gives CDR1 SGHTA, CDR2 FQGNSA. The chain's CDR3 is CASSPINGLAGTGETQYF. CDR3 nucleotide sequence: TGTGCCAGCAGCCCCATCAACGGACTAGCGGGGACTGGGGAGACCCAGTACTTC.

Turning to this clonotype: No conserved phenylalanine or tryptophan ends this CDR3, so it is likely a read error. The limits of the CDR3 on the DNA are not certain, so only TCRdb's listed CDR3 is given. The V and J genes are TRBV10-3 and TRBJ1-6. From germline, CDR1 is ENHRY and CDR2 SYGVKD. The CDR3 comprises 15 residues, both ends counted. The CDR3 sequence is CAISAVVGGNSPLHL.

This sequence joins TRBV9 and TRBJ1-4; tentative D call: TRBD1 (5 bases). V was pared by 4 bases and J by 7 bases, with 11 bases between. This CDR3 comprises 13 residues. Germline V gives CDR1 SGDLS, CDR2 YYNGEE. CDR3 loop: CASSKGDREKLFF. CDR3 DNA: TGTGCCAGCAGCAAAGGGGATCGTGAAAAACTGTTTTTT.

This clonotype was detected a few times. The chain carries TRBV2 and TRBJ2-2; no clear D. Trimming stripped 5 bases from V and 7 bases from J, with 17 bases between. In germline, CDR1 is SNHLY, CDR2 FYNNEI. The CDR3 contains 15 residues. The CDR3 DNA is TGTGCCAGCAGTAGACCCGACTCCCTGCACGGGGAGCTGTTTTTT. Translating gives CASSRPDSLHGELFF.

This clonotype came up a few times. In DNA, the CDR3 is TGTGCCAGTGGCCGACAGGGTATGGGAGAGACCCAGTACTTC. This codes for CASGRQGMGETQYF. The rearrangement links TRBV24-1 to TRBJ2-5, with 7 bases matching TRBD1. J was trimmed by 4 bases and V by 11 bases; bases with no gene match: 12. The CDR3 is 14 amino acids. CDR1 is KGHDR, CDR2 SFDVKD, per germline.

This clonotype has just a few counts. The chain has TRBV7-9 and TRBJ1-4; 12 bases line up with TRBD1. This CDR3 is 17 amino acids long. The V gene end was trimmed by 4 bases and the J gene end by 8 bases; junction bases not matched to a gene: 11. The germline V gene has CDR1 SEHNR and CDR2 FQNEAQ (reference sequence). In DNA, the CDR3 is TGTGCCAGCAGCTCCTCGGGACAGGGGGCCCGCGGGGAAAAACTGTTTTTT. This sequence encodes CASSSSGQGARGEKLFF.

This clonotype was detected many times. The rearrangement joins TRBV10-3 to TRBJ1-3; D is undetermined. Per the germline V gene, CDR1 is ENHRY and CDR2 is SYGVKD. V was trimmed by 4 bases and J by 0 bases, leaving 10 bases between them. CDR3 length equals 15 residues. In nucleotides, the CDR3 is TGTGCCATCAGTGTCCAAGGCGACTCTGGAAACACCATATATTTT. It encodes CAISVQGDSGNTIYF.

With respect to this clonotype: A read error is possible here, since a much larger clone lies one base away. The V and J genes are TRBV10-2 and TRBJ1-2; no reliable D call. CDR1 is WSHSY, CDR2 SAAADI, per germline. This CDR3 spans 13 amino acids. CDR3 sequence (DNA): TGCGGCAGCAGTGACGGCACGTACTATGGCTACACCTTC. This sequence encodes CGSSDGTYYGYTF.

The chain recombines TRBV14 with TRBJ2-5, with TRBD2 as a possible D gene (5 bases). The tail of the sequence fits TRBJ2-1 better, so the J call may be wrong. Germline CDR1 reads SGHDN; CDR2 reads FVKESK. This CDR3 is 15 amino acids long. CDR3 sequence: CASSQGERLYNEQFF. DNA for the CDR3: TGTGCCAGCAGCCAAGGGGAGCGACTGTACAATGAGCAGTTCTTC.

This clonotype has ten or more counts. The chain carries TRBV11-2 and TRBJ2-7; possibly TRBD1 or TRBD2 for D (5 bases each). V lost 6 bases and J 6 bases, leaving 12 bases between the germline ends. Germline loops: CDR1 SGHAT, CDR2 FQNNGV. The CDR3 covers 12 residues. CDR3 amino acids: CASSPSGLEQYF. The CDR3 DNA sequence: TGTGCCAGCAGTCCCTCGGGGCTCGAGCAGTACTTC. The variable domain in full, completed from reference TRBV11-2 and TRBJ2-7, reads EAGVAQSPRYKIIEKRQSVAFWCNPISGHATLYWYQQILGQGPKLLIQFQNNGVVDDSQLPKDRFSAERLKGVDSTLKIQPAKLEDSAVYLCASSPSGLEQYFGPGTRLTVT.

This chain uses TRBV15 with TRBJ2-2; 11 bases are a match to TRBD2. The CDR3 runs 17 residues. J lost 5 bases, V lost 10 bases, and 15 bases had no gene match. Looked up from germline, CDR1 is LNHNV and CDR2 is YYDKDF (reference sequence). CDR3 protein: CASSFSVGTSGTGELFF. The CDR3 nucleotides read TGTGCCAGCAGTTTCTCAGTTGGGACTAGCGGAACCGGGGAGCTGTTTTTT.

This clonotype has a handful of counts. The chain employs TRBV7-2 and TRBJ1-2, with D possibly TRBD1 on 6 matching bases. The CDR3 totals 14 residues. Germline CDR1 reads SGHTA; CDR2 reads FQGNSA. Trimming left V 1 base short and J 7 bases short, with 13 bases between. In nucleotides, the CDR3 is TGTGCCAGCAGCTTAGTTGGGACAAGAGGTGGCTACACCTTC. This sequence encodes CASSLVGTRGGYTF.

The gene calls are TRBV4-3 and TRBJ2-7; 8 bases align to TRBD2. The V gene's germline CDR1 is LGHNA and CDR2 YSLEER. V trimming: 1 base; J trimming: 3 bases; junction bases outside the gene matches: 8. The CDR3 sequence is 16 residues long. CDR3 nucleotides: TGCGCCAGCAGCCAAGTCAGTATAGCGGGATACTACGAGCAGTACTTC. This translates into CASSQVSIAGYYEQYF.